One TCR beta chain is described in this entry. The table came from immunoSEQ multiplex PCR; TCRdb's copy has only in-frame clones and leaves some out. Found here are around 310,000 clones, about nine tenths of them singletons; the top ten hold about 9.5%. This specimen comes from a study of blood T cell repertoires in COVID-19. The CDR3 is 15 residues long. After removal of 4 bases from V and 8 bases from J, the junction contained 9 bases not matched to a gene. Looked up from germline, CDR1 is MGHDK and CDR2 is SYGVNS. This chain joins TRBV25-1 and TRBJ1-4, with 8 bases fitting TRBD1. The sequence came from a woman in her thirties or forties who had recovered from COVID-19. Sequencing was performed on PBMCs or T cells enriched from blood (not recorded which). CDR3 in DNA: TGTGCCAGCAGTGTTACAGGGGGTTCACAGGAAAAACTGTTTTTT. It specifies CASSVTGGSQEKLFF.